These 6 T cell receptor beta chains came from one sample sequenced in a study of T-cell reconstitution after alpha-beta-depleted transplantation in children. A TCRbeta library incorporating unique molecular identifiers was prepared. TCRdb itself ran the PCR reads through MiXCR, one entry per CDR3 protein. This repertoire shows about 160,000 distinct CDR3 sequences, 11% found once; its top ten account for approximately 13%. Specimen: PBMCs, collected before TCRalphabeta/CD19-depleted stem cell transplant. The receptors here all came from a boy aged 2 to 10 with acute myeloid leukemia, due to receive a stem cell transplant.

This clonotype was recorded many times. The V call is TRBV7-9, the J call TRBJ1-2; 8 bases fit TRBD1. The germline CDR1 and CDR2 sequences are SEHNR and FQNEAQ (reference sequence). V dropped 5 bases and J dropped 4; count of bases not matched to a gene: 12. The CDR3 length is 16 residues. The CDR3 is CASSAGQGSHLYGYTF. CDR3 sequence (DNA): TGTGCCAGCAGCGCAGGACAGGGCTCTCATCTCTATGGCTACACCTTC.

This clonotype was counted ten times or more. The chain employs TRBV12-3 or TRBV12-4 and TRBJ1-5, with a weak D call TRBD1 (6 bases). This CDR3 spans 15 amino acids. V lost 5 bases to trimming and J lost 3 bases, with 14 bases between them. In nucleotides, the CDR3 is TGTGCCAGCAGTCGCCAAAGGGGGGTCAATCAGCCCCAGCATTTT. It is translated as CASSRQRGVNQPQHF.

This clonotype occurred many times. V gene TRBV6-1 combines with J gene TRBJ1-2; D unclear. Trimming took 3 bases from V and 13 from J, leaving 9 bases between them. The germline V gene encodes CDR1 MNHNS and CDR2 SASEGT. This CDR3 is 10 amino acids long. The DNA for the CDR3 is TGTGCCAGCAGTGAGGACGGCGGCACCTTC. Translation: CASSEDGGTF.

Ten or more counts support this clonotype. V and J are TRBV5-1 and TRBJ2-7; weak D call: TRBD1 (6 bases). With 3 bases removed from V and 7 bases from J, the gap between germline ends came to 14 bases. The V gene's germline CDR1 is SGHRS and CDR2 YFSETQ. The CDR3 sequence is 13 residues long. The CDR3 here is CASSSTGYGEQYV. The CDR3 nucleotides read TGCGCCAGCAGCTCAACAGGGTACGGTGAGCAGTACGTC.

This clonotype showed up many times. The V and J genes are TRBV3-1 and TRBJ2-5; 11 bases are a match to TRBD2. Germline assignment: CDR1 LGHDT and CDR2 YNNKEL (reference sequence). The CDR3 is 17 residues long. V was pared by 3 bases and J by 0 bases, with 6 bases of the junction left unmatched. The CDR3 sequence: CASSHRGLAGYQETQYF. The CDR3 DNA sequence: TGTGCCAGCAGCCACCGAGGACTAGCGGGTTACCAAGAGACCCAGTACTTC.

This clonotype occurred many times. The chain links TRBV12-3 or TRBV12-4 to TRBJ2-7, with TRBD1 matching 8 bases. V shed 3 bases and J 5 bases; nucleotides not matched to a gene: 6. This CDR3 is 14 amino acids long. In DNA form, the CDR3 reads TGTGCCAGCAGTTTCAGGGGGCTTTGGGACGAGCAGTACTTC. This translates into CASSFRGLWDEQYF.